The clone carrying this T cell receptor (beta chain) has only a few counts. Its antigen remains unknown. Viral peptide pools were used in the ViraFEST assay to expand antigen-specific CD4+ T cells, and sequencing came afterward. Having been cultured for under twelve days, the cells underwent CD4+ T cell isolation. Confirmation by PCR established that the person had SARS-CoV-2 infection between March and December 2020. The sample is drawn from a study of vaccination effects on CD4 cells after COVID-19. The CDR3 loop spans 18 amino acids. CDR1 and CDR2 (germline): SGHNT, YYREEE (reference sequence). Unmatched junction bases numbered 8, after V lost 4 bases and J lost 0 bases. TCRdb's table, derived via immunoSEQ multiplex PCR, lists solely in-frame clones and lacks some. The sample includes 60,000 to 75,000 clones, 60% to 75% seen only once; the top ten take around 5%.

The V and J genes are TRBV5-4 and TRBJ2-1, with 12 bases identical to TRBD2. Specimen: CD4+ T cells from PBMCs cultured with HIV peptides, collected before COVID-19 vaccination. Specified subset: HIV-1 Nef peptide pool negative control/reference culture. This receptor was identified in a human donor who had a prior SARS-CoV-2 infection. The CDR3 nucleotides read TGTGCCAGCAGCCCCGGGCTAGCGGGAGGGCCCTCCTACAATGAGCAGTTCTTC. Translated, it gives CASSPGLAGGPSYNEQFF.